This TCR beta chain was sequenced in a study of blood T cell repertoires in COVID-19. Turning to the study itself: Acute-phase and convalescent COVID-19 samples originated in the United States, Italy and Spain. The analysed material was cDNA or gDNA that came from T cells, B-cell-depleted T cells, or PBMCs.

CDR1 and CDR2 from the germline V gene are SGHRS and YFSETQ. The V end was cut by 0 bases, the J end by 7 bases, with 10 bases between. The length of the CDR3 is 13 residues. This clone was recorded only once. Seattle's cohort entered during active infection and was followed longitudinally. Per the study methods: Researchers report that nucleated cell counts were estimated from reference gene primer amplification. Only in-frame clones appear in the TCRdb table, and some are missing; sequencing was by immunoSEQ multiplex PCR. V, J and clone size reflect that table, while D and trimming were determined from the DNA. Of 200,000 to 250,000 clones in the sample, under 90% are singletons; the top ten hold roughly 7.6%.

Sample: peripheral blood. This chain connects TRBV5-1 to TRBJ1-2; D perhaps matches TRBD1 (5 bases). This TCR came from a woman older than 75 with COVID-19, enrolled during active disease. The CDR3 DNA reads TGCGCCAGCAGCTTGGCAGAAGGGGCTGGCTACACCTTC. Its protein is CASSLAEGAGYTF.